The 16 T cell receptor beta chains in this list originate from one sample, sequenced in a study of shared clonotypes between healthy human individuals. Produced via immunoSEQ multiplex PCR; TCRdb's table is partial and in-frame only. The sample lists 1.5 million to 2.5 million clones, about 94% occurring once. The naive CD8 population came from CD45RO-negative cells selected for CCR7, without terminally differentiated effector memory CD45RA+ cells. Sequences were obtained from naive CD8+ T cells sorted from blood. These receptors originate from a man aged 18 to 35 in good health.

The chain uses TRBV5-8 and TRBJ1-1, with D possibly matching TRBD1 (5 bases). The CDR3 totals 16 residues. V gave up 1 base and J gave up 3 bases, with 16 bases separating them. The germline V gene encodes CDR1 SGHTS and CDR2 YDEGEE. CDR3 loop: CASSLFRALEDTEAFF. The CDR3 DNA is TGTGCCAGCAGCTTGTTCAGGGCGTTGGAGGACACTGAAGCTTTCTTT.

V gene TRBV4-3 combines with J gene TRBJ2-2; a possible D gene is TRBD2 (6 bases). The ends were cut back, 0 bases at V and 4 bases at J, with 15 bases in the middle. The CDR3 loop spans 17 amino acids. Germline assignment: CDR1 LGHNA and CDR2 YSLEER. The CDR3 DNA sequence: TGCGCCAGCAGCCAAGATATTGGTGGCGGGACCACCGGGGAGCTGTTTTTT. Translation: CASSQDIGGGTTGELFF.

This clone was found once. V and J are TRBV27 and TRBJ2-7; TRBD1 aligns across 8 bases. Germline V gene sequence: CDR1 MNHEY, CDR2 SMNVEV (reference sequence). CDR3 length: 14 amino acids. V was pared by 7 bases and J by 0 bases, with 5 bases of the junction left unmatched. CDR3 in DNA: TGTGCCAGCAACCACAGGGGGAGCTCCTACGAGCAGTACTTC. Translated: CASNHRGSSYEQYF.

V gene TRBV7-2 combines with J gene TRBJ2-3; D remains ambiguous. This CDR3 has 8 residues. Per the germline V gene, CDR1 is SGHTA and CDR2 is FQGNSA. CDR3 nucleotides: TGTGCTGCAGATACGCAGTATTTT. Protein product: CAADTQYF.

This chain joins TRBV9 and TRBJ2-5; tentatively, D is TRBD1 (6 bases). V lost 0 bases and J 3 bases, leaving 9 bases between the germline ends. The CDR3 is 14 residues long. CDR1 and CDR2 (germline): SGDLS, YYNGEE. Here the CDR3 DNA reads TGTGCCAGCAGCGTAGGGGCAGGGGAAGAGACCCAGTACTTC. Translating it yields CASSVGAGEETQYF.

V is TRBV11-2 and J is TRBJ2-1; TRBD2 matches 8 bases. CDR1 is SGHAT and CDR2 is FQNNGV in the germline V gene. Losses at the gene ends were 5 bases for V and 8 bases for J; bases not matched to a gene: 14. CDR3 length equals 16 residues. CDR3 protein: CASSASDLGLVHEQFF. Written as DNA, the CDR3 is TGTGCCAGCAGCGCGAGCGATCTGGGACTAGTCCATGAGCAGTTCTTC.

As concerns this clone: Other DNA sequences in this specimen translate into the identical CDR3. The gene calls are TRBV27 and TRBJ1-4; TRBD1 matches at 7 bases. This CDR3 comprises 14 residues. Germline trimming cut 5 bases from V and 8 bases from J; bases unmatched to any gene: 8. CDR1 is MNHEY and CDR2 is SMNVEV in the germline V gene (reference sequence). CDR3 amino acids: CASSPGQTNEKLFF. The CDR3 coding sequence is TGTGCCAGCAGTCCGGGACAGACAAACGAAAAACTGTTTTTT.

The J gene is TRBJ1-4, the V gene TRBV7-9, with 7 bases matching TRBD1. The CDR3 totals 14 residues. The junction had 10 bases not matched to a gene; V was cut back by 11 bases and J by 4 bases. Germline V gives CDR1 SEHNR, CDR2 FQNEAQ (reference sequence). CDR3 loop: CAGGNRDSNEKLFF. The CDR3 coding sequence is TGTGCCGGGGGGAATCGGGACAGTAATGAAAAACTGTTTTTT.

The chain couples TRBV10-3 to TRBJ1-2; D remains ambiguous. The CDR3 contains 12 residues. V lost 6 bases, J lost 4 bases, and 9 bases lay in between. Per the germline V gene, CDR1 is ENHRY and CDR2 is SYGVKD. As DNA, the CDR3 is TGTGCCATCAGAGGACGGTCCTATGGCTACACCTTC. Encoded protein: CAIRGRSYGYTF.

A single count supports this clone. This chain connects TRBV27 to TRBJ1-1; D uncertain. The CDR3 runs to 14 residues. CDR1 MNHEY and CDR2 SMNVEV come from the germline V gene (reference sequence). Trimming pared 5 bases from V and 5 bases from J, leaving 15 bases between. DNA of the CDR3: TGTGCCAGCAGTACCACGGGATATTGGACTGAAGCTTTCTTT. Residues: CASSTTGYWTEAFF.

The chain combines TRBV7-8 with TRBJ1-5, with 9 bases identical to TRBD1. V was clipped by 1 base and J by 4 bases; unmatched bases: 8. Germline V lookup: CDR1 SGHVS, CDR2 FQNEAQ. This CDR3 has 17 residues. The DNA for the CDR3 is TGTGCCAGCAGCTTAGAGTTGCGGACAGGGGAAAATCAGCCCCAGCATTTT. It encodes CASSLELRTGENQPQHF.

CDR3 in amino acids: CAWGRQTYEQYF. The DNA for the CDR3 is TGTGCCTGGGGAAGACAGACCTACGAGCAGTACTTC. V gene TRBV30 combines with J gene TRBJ2-7; D is perhaps TRBD1 (5 bases). Trimming took off 5 bases at V and 2 bases at J, with 10 bases between the two ends. The V gene's germline CDR1 is GTSNPN and CDR2 SVGIG (reference sequence). The CDR3 is 12 amino acids.

This chain connects TRBV14 to TRBJ2-7; TRBD2 is a possible D gene (6 bases). The V end lost 3 bases, the J end lost 5 bases, and 11 bases lay between the germline ends. This CDR3 contains 13 residues. From germline, CDR1 is SGHDN and CDR2 FVKESK. CDR3 sequence (DNA): TGTGCCAGCAGCCAGTATAGGACTAACGAGCAGTACTTC. This codes for CASSQYRTNEQYF. The full variable domain, rest sourced from reference TRBV14 and TRBJ2-7, is EAGVTQFPSHSVIEKGQTVTLRCDPISGHDNLYWYRRVMGKEIKFLLHFVKESKQDESGMPNNRFLAERTGGTYSTLKVQPAELEDSGVYFCASSQYRTNEQYFGPGTRLTVT.

The chain links TRBV7-9 to TRBJ1-1; D not resolved. The CDR3 spans 13 residues. V lost 5 bases and J lost 4, with 11 bases in between. CDR1 and CDR2 (germline): SEHNR, FQNEAQ (reference sequence). The CDR3 sequence: CASSIGRITEAFF. DNA for the CDR3: TGTGCCAGCAGCATCGGACGGATCACTGAAGCTTTCTTT.

This chain joins TRBV2 and TRBJ2-1; D is undetermined. Germline V lookup: CDR1 SNHLY, CDR2 FYNNEI. The CDR3 runs 15 residues. V lost 3 bases and J lost 0, with 9 bases in between. The CDR3 sequence is CASSEAWSSYNEQFF. Written as DNA, the CDR3 is TGTGCCAGCAGTGAGGCCTGGAGCTCCTACAATGAGCAGTTCTTC.

This chain joins TRBV25-1 and TRBJ2-7; 7 nucleotides match TRBD2. The CDR3 has 13 residues. In germline, CDR1 is MGHDK, CDR2 SYGVNS. J gave up 7 bases and V 6 bases, and 9 bases lay outside the gene matches. The CDR3 protein is CASSDGGGGEQYF. CDR3 nucleotide sequence: TGTGCCAGCAGCGACGGCGGGGGAGGGGAGCAGTACTTC.